Listed here are 20 T cell receptor beta chains from one sample, sequenced in a study of blood T cell repertoires in COVID-19 (dated by TCRdb to the early 2020s). Receptor libraries were prepared by the immunoSEQ multiplex PCR assay. This immuneACCESS table, as held by TCRdb, lists in-frame sequences with V and J called but not all clones. Of the missing ones, under half trace to an unresolved V gene in checked studies; the others have no known cause. The table for this sample lists about 100,000 clones; just under 85% of them were counted only once. The leading ten clones occupy roughly an eighth of the sample. Sequenced input: peripheral blood. All receptors derive from a man aged 45-65 years with active or convalescent COVID-19.

The chain joins TRBV24-1 to TRBJ2-7; tentatively, D is TRBD1 (5 bases). The germline gives CDR1 KGHDR, CDR2 SFDVKD. V lost 5 bases and J 7 bases, leaving 20 bases between the germline ends. This CDR3 is 15 amino acids long. CDR3 nucleotide sequence: TGTGCCACCAGTGTATGGTCAGGGCCGAGTGGGGAGCAGTACTTC. Protein: CATSVWSGPSGEQYF.

The chain has TRBV11-3 and TRBJ2-2; D may be TRBD1 (6 bases). The CDR3 covers 15 residues. With 1 base removed from V and 6 bases from J, the gap between germline ends came to 12 bases. The germline V gene has CDR1 SGHNT and CDR2 YENEEA. The CDR3 DNA reads TGTGCCAGCAGCTTAGTTCAGGGGATGGCCGGGGAGCTGTTTTTT. This translates into CASSLVQGMAGELFF.

This clone was seen only a few times. The chain couples TRBV4-1 to TRBJ1-6, with TRBD1 as a possible D gene (5 bases). CDR3 length: 12 residues. Germline CDR1 and CDR2: MGHRA and YSYEKL. The V gene lost 6 bases and the J gene lost 7 bases, with 7 bases spanning the gap. In DNA, the CDR3 is TGCGCCAGCAGGGAGGGGAATTCACCCCTCCACTTT. Translated: CASREGNSPLHF.

This clone has more than one count but fewer than ten. This chain uses TRBV5-1 with TRBJ2-7, with 10 bases matching TRBD2. V was clipped by 0 bases and J by 5 bases; unmatched bases: 8. The CDR3 length is 16 residues. Germline V gives CDR1 SGHRS, CDR2 YFSETQ. The CDR3 DNA follows: TGCGCCAGCAGCTTGGGAGGCCTAGCGGGAGCCAACGAGCAGTACTTC. Protein: CASSLGGLAGANEQYF.

The chain combines TRBV19 with TRBJ2-1, with TRBD2 matching over 13 bases. Germline CDR1 and CDR2: LNHDA and SQIVND (reference sequence). The trim removed 6 bases at V and 2 bases at J, leaving 7 bases unmatched. CDR3 length: 17 amino acids. The CDR3 reads CASREGLAGATYNEQFF. The CDR3 DNA reads as TGTGCCAGTAGGGAAGGACTAGCGGGAGCAACCTACAATGAGCAGTTCTTC.

The chain has TRBV5-1 and TRBJ2-1; 10 nucleotides match TRBD2. The CDR3 spans 14 residues. Losses at the gene ends were 0 bases for V and 6 bases for J; bases not matched to a gene: 0. Germline assignment: CDR1 SGHRS and CDR2 YFSETQ. DNA of the CDR3: TGCGCCAGCAGCTTGGGGACTAGCGGCAATGAGCAGTTCTTC. This gives the protein CASSLGTSGNEQFF.

The rearrangement links TRBV3-1 (or the pseudogene TRBV3-2) to TRBJ1-5; D is ambiguous. CDR1 is LGHDT and CDR2 is YNNKEL in the germline V gene (reference sequence). Trimming left V 1 base short and J 11 bases short, with 9 bases between. The CDR3 sequence is 12 residues long. The CDR3 here is CASSQGRGAQHF. The DNA of the CDR3 is TGTGCCAGCAGCCAAGGACGGGGAGCCCAGCATTTT.

This rearrangement joins TRBV4-1 to TRBJ1-4, with a tentative D call TRBD1 (5 bases). CDR3 size: 13 residues. V gave up 5 bases and J gave up 8 bases, with 12 bases separating them. Germline CDR1 MGHRA, CDR2 YSYEKL. The CDR3 sequence is CASSFDSREKLFF. The CDR3 region has the DNA TGCGCCAGCAGCTTCGACAGCCGAGAAAAACTGTTTTTT.

In its sample, this clone was seen a few times. The chain carries TRBV19 and TRBJ1-1, with 7 bases matching TRBD1. Germline CDR1 LNHDA, CDR2 SQIVND (reference sequence). The CDR3 extends over 13 amino acids. The trim removed 5 bases at V and 6 bases at J, leaving 6 bases unmatched. CDR3 nucleotide sequence: TGTGCCAGTAGTCCGTCTACAGGGGCTGAAGCTTTCTTT. Encoded protein: CASSPSTGAEAFF.

The chain joins TRBV5-1 to TRBJ1-6; 9 bases match TRBD1. CDR3 size: 12 residues. Per germline, CDR1 SGHRS and CDR2 YFSETQ. Unmatched junction bases numbered 3, after V lost 3 bases and J lost 14 bases. The CDR3 nucleotides read TGCGCCAGCAGCTCGGGGACAGGGTCCCTCCACTTT. The encoded protein is CASSSGTGSLHF.

This rearrangement joins TRBV2 to TRBJ2-1, with 12 bases identical to TRBD2. The CDR3 length is 16 residues. The J segment lost 9 bases and the V segment lost 2 bases, leaving 8 bases of the junction unmatched. Germline lookup yields CDR1 SNHLY and CDR2 FYNNEI. CDR3 amino acids: CASSEIRTSGTGEQFF. The CDR3 DNA sequence: TGTGCCAGCAGTGAAATCCGGACTAGCGGGACGGGTGAGCAGTTCTTC.

This clone has just a few counts. The rearrangement links TRBV12-3 or TRBV12-4 to TRBJ2-7; possible D gene TRBD1, 5 bases. The CDR3 contains 13 residues. Trimming left V 4 bases short and J 6 bases short, with 13 bases between. In DNA form, the CDR3 reads TGTGCCAGCAGTTCCCAGGGTTCGGGCGAGCAGTACTTC. Residues: CASSSQGSGEQYF.

The CDR3 sequence: CASSSSNGAEQYF. In DNA form, the CDR3 reads TGTGCCAGCAGCTCCTCAAATGGGGCTGAGCAGTACTTC. The gene calls are TRBV5-4 and TRBJ2-7; D may be TRBD1 (5 bases). The CDR3 covers 13 residues. V was clipped by 3 bases and J by 7 bases, with 14 bases between them. Germline CDR1 and CDR2: SGHNT and YYREEE (reference sequence).

The J gene is TRBJ2-7, the V gene TRBV5-1, with a tentative D call TRBD2 (6 bases). CDR1 is SGHRS, CDR2 YFSETQ, per germline. This CDR3 region has 14 residues. The V end lost 4 bases, the J end lost 0 bases, and 11 bases lay between the germline ends. The CDR3 protein is CASSLRGPSYEQYF. DNA for the CDR3: TGCGCCAGCAGCCTGCGGGGTCCCTCCTACGAGCAGTACTTC.

The chain employs TRBV25-1 and TRBJ1-2; TRBD1 might be the D (6 bases). Germline CDR1 reads MGHDK; CDR2 reads SYGVNS. The CDR3 has 13 residues. V shed 4 bases and J shed 8 bases, with 14 bases lying between them. CDR3 protein: CASSAQGLRGYTF. As DNA, the CDR3 is TGTGCCAGCAGTGCACAGGGTTTACGGGGCTACACCTTC.

The chain carries TRBV7-2 and TRBJ2-7, with a tentative D call TRBD1 (5 bases). Germline CDR1 and CDR2: SGHTA and FQGNSA. This CDR3 is 16 amino acids long. Trimming removed 2 bases at V and 0 bases at J, with 14 bases between. This chain's CDR3 is CASSLYGQEASYEQYF. The CDR3 DNA sequence: TGTGCCAGCAGCTTATACGGACAAGAAGCCTCCTACGAGCAGTACTTC.

The rearrangement uses TRBV15 and TRBJ1-3; D might be TRBD1 (5 bases). The germline CDR1 and CDR2 sequences are LNHNV and YYDKDF (reference sequence). Trimming left V 5 bases short and J 0 bases short, with 8 bases between. This CDR3 region has 14 residues. CDR3 DNA: TGTGCCACCAGCGGGGGGAGCTCTGGAAACACCATATATTTT. It codes for CATSGGSSGNTIYF. The variable domain in full, completed from reference TRBV15 and TRBJ1-3, reads DAMVIQNPRYQVTQFGKPVTLSCSQTLNHNVMYWYQQKSSQAPKLLFHYYDKDFNNEADTPDNFQSRRPNTSFCFLDIRSPGLGDTAMYLCATSGGSSGNTIYFGEGSWLTVV.

The chain links TRBV3-1 (or the pseudogene TRBV3-2) to TRBJ2-3; tentative D call: TRBD2 (5 bases). Trimming cost V 3 bases and J 0 bases, with 7 bases left between them. This CDR3 has 14 amino acids. Germline CDR1 is LGHDT and CDR2 is YNNKEL (reference sequence). The CDR3 here is CASSQEESTDTQYF. The CDR3 bases are TGTGCCAGCAGCCAGGAGGAGAGCACAGATACGCAGTATTTT.

This chain connects TRBV15 to TRBJ1-2; TRBD1 agrees at 9 bases. CDR1 and CDR2 from the germline V gene are LNHNV and YYDKDF (reference sequence). V lost 7 bases and J lost 3; bases outside the gene matches: 6. The CDR3 is 14 residues long. The DNA of the CDR3 is TGTGCCACCACCGAGACAGGGGGAGACTATGGCTACACCTTC. Translation gives CATTETGGDYGYTF.

This clone was picked up one time. This chain connects TRBV6-1 to TRBJ1-5; tentative D call: TRBD1 (5 bases). The CDR3 sequence is 13 residues long. Germline lookup yields CDR1 MNHNS and CDR2 SASEGT. Trimming shortened V by 2 bases and J by 4 bases, and 6 bases separated the two germline ends. This chain's CDR3 is CASSERGNQPQHF. The CDR3 nucleotides are TGTGCCAGCAGTGAAAGGGGTAATCAGCCCCAGCATTTT.